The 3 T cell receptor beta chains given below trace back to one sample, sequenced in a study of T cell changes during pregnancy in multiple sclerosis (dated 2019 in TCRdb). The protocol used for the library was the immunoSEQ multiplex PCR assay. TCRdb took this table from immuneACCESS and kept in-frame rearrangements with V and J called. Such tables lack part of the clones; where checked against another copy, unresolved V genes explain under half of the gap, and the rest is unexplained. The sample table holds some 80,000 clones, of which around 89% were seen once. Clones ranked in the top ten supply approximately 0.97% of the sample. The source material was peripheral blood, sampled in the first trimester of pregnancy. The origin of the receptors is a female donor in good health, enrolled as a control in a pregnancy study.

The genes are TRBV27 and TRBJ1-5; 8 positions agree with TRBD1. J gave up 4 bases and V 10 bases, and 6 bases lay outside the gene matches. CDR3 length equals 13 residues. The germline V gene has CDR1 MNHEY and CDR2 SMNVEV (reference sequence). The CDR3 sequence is CAIADRDNQPQHF. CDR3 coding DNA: TGTGCCATCGCGGACAGGGATAATCAGCCCCAGCATTTT.

CDR3 bases: TGCGCCAGCAGCTTGGTTGGGACAGCGAACACTGAAGCTTTCTTT. Amino acids: CASSLVGTANTEAFF. The chain has TRBV5-1 and TRBJ1-1; 7 bases are a match to TRBD1. This CDR3 comprises 15 residues. Unmatched junction bases numbered 3, after V lost 0 bases and J lost 1 base. Germline V gene sequence: CDR1 SGHRS, CDR2 YFSETQ.

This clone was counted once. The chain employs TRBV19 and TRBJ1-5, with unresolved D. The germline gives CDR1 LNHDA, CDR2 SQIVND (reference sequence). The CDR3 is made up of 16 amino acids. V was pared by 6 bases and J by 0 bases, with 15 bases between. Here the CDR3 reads CASSEYGGYSNQPQHF. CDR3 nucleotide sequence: TGTGCCAGTAGCGAATACGGCGGATATAGCAATCAGCCCCAGCATTTT. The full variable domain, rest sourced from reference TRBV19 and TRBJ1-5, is DGGITQSPKYLFRKEGQNVTLSCEQNLNHDAMYWYRQDPGQGLRLIYYSQIVNDFQKGDIAEGYSVSREKKESFPLTVTSAQKNPTAFYLCASSEYGGYSNQPQHFGDGTRLSIL.